Listed below are T cell receptor beta chains from one sample, sequenced in a study of vaccination effects on CD4 cells after COVID-19. This table comes from immunoSEQ multiplex PCR, and its TCRdb copy is limited to in-frame clones, with some not included. The sample holds around 55,000 clones, more than 60% seen once. The antigens of these receptors remain unknown. This sample comprised CD4+ T cells from PBMCs cultured with SARS-CoV-2 spike peptides, obtained before COVID-19 vaccination. Receptors originate from a human donor who received a COVID-19 vaccine. Each CDR3 is given with its conserved first and last residue. The D gene is left open where the match is weak. Some rows mark clone size as missing; the rest say once, few, many or name a class of expanded clone.

j_gene	d_gene	v_gene	abundance	CDR3aa	CDR3nt
TRBJ2-5	.	TRBV28	.	CASSFGETQYF	TGTGCCAGCAGTTTTGGCGAGACCCAGTACTTC
TRBJ2-5	.	TRBV7-8	.	CASSRVGETQYF	TGTGCCAGCTCTCGGGTAGGAGAGACCCAGTACTTC
TRBJ1-1	.	TRBV6-1	.	CASSEGTVSLTTEAFF	TGTGCCAGCAGTGAAGGGACAGTCAGTTTAACCACTGAAGCTTTCTTT
TRBJ1-1	.	TRBV5-1	.	CASSLAGQNTEAFF	TGCGCCAGCAGCTTGGCTGGACAGAACACTGAAGCTTTCTTT
TRBJ1-1	.	TRBV18	.	CASSPMGGTEAFF	TGTGCCAGCTCACCAATGGGGGGCACTGAAGCTTTCTTT
TRBJ2-3	.	TRBV24-1	.	CATRGQKNTDTQYF	TGTGCCACCAGAGGACAGAAAAACACAGATACGCAGTATTTT
TRBJ2-5	TRBD2	TRBV10-3	.	CATSERASGGQETQYF	TGTGCCACTTCAGAAAGGGCTAGCGGGGGCCAAGAGACCCAGTACTTC
TRBJ1-6	TRBD1	TRBV3-1/TRBV3-2	once	CASRRDSNNSPLHF	TGTGCCAGCAGGCGGGACAGTAATAATTCACCCCTCCACTTT
TRBJ2-1	.	TRBV7-3	.	CASSLEGYSYNEQFF	TGTGCCAGCAGCTTAGAAGGTTACTCCTACAATGAGCAGTTCTTC
TRBJ2-7	.	TRBV11-3	.	CASSLAGGMAYEQYF	TGTGCCAGCAGCTTAGCAGGCGGAATGGCCTACGAGCAGTACTTC
TRBJ2-7	.	TRBV6-1	.	CASSDPTYEQYF	TGTGCCAGCAGTGATCCAACCTACGAGCAGTACTTC
TRBJ2-6	.	TRBV9	.	CASSAGRDISGANVLTF	TGTGCCAGCAGCGCGGGACGAGACATCTCTGGGGCCAACGTCCTGACTTTC
TRBJ2-1	.	TRBV24-1	.	CATMGTGYNEQFF	TGTGCCACCATGGGAACAGGGTACAATGAGCAGTTCTTC
TRBJ2-5	.	TRBV10-1	.	CASRDGQETQYF	TGCGCCAGCCGGGACGGCCAAGAGACCCAGTACTTC
TRBJ1-6	.	TRBV9	.	CASSVVGKNSPLHF	TGTGCCAGCAGCGTGGTGGGCAAGAACTCACCCCTCCACTTT
TRBJ2-5	.	TRBV18	.	CASSPEETQYF	TGTGCCAGCTCACCAGAGGAGACCCAGTACTTC
TRBJ2-3	TRBD2	TRBV10-3	.	CAITPGLAGTDTQYF	TGTGCCATCACCCCGGGACTAGCGGGAACAGATACGCAGTATTTT
TRBJ2-2	.	TRBV11-1	once	CASSLGTENTGELFF	TGTGCCAGCAGCTTAGGGACAGAGAACACCGGGGAGCTGTTTTTT
TRBJ1-3	.	TRBV5-1	few	CASSLESSGNTIYF	TGCGCCAGCAGCTTGGAATCCTCTGGAAACACCATATATTTT
TRBJ2-2	TRBD2	TRBV5-4	.	CASSSKLAGENTGELFF	TGTGCCAGCAGCTCCAAACTAGCGGGGGAGAACACCGGGGAGCTGTTTTTT
TRBJ2-7	.	TRBV7-2	.	CASSRQAYEQYF	TGTGCCAGCAGCCGACAGGCCTACGAGCAGTACTTC
TRBJ2-1	TRBD2	TRBV7-7	.	CASSLQAGGANNEQFF	TGTGCTAGCAGCTTACAGGCGGGAGGGGCCAACAATGAGCAGTTCTTC
TRBJ1-5	TRBD1	TRBV2	.	CASWTGGWSNQPQHF	TGTGCCAGCTGGACAGGGGGCTGGAGCAATCAGCCCCAGCATTTT
TRBJ2-1	.	TRBV11-2	.	CASSLGGYNEQFF	TGTGCCAGCAGCTTAGGCGGTTACAATGAGCAGTTCTTC
TRBJ2-7	.	TRBV5-8	once	CASSSRRKGKSSYEQYF	TGTGCCAGCAGCTCGCGGCGCAAGGGGAAAAGCTCCTACGAGCAGTACTTC
TRBJ2-1	TRBD2	TRBV5-5	.	CASSLGLAASYNEQFF	TGTGCCAGCAGCTTGGGGCTAGCGGCATCCTACAATGAGCAGTTCTTC
TRBJ2-5	.	TRBV6-5	.	CASSTVASQETQYF	TGTGCCTCCTCAACCGTGGCAAGCCAAGAGACCCAGTACTTC
TRBJ1-1	TRBD1	TRBV6-5	few	CASRRQGAMNTEAFF	TGTGCCAGCAGGCGACAGGGGGCTATGAACACTGAAGCTTTCTTT
TRBJ2-5	.	TRBV6-1	.	CASSEVLGRRNKETQYF	TGTGCCAGCAGTGAAGTTTTGGGACGCAGAAACAAAGAGACCCAGTACTTC
TRBJ2-3	.	TRBV9	.	CASSVGGRFGTDTQYF	TGTGCCAGCAGCGTAGGGGGTAGGTTCGGCACAGATACGCAGTATTTT
TRBJ2-2	.	TRBV5-1	once	CASSLTPPDPTDGELFF	TGCGCCAGCAGCTTGACACCCCCGGACCCCACGGACGGGGAGCTGTTTTTT
TRBJ2-1	.	TRBV14	many	CASRDMRGSSYNEQFF	TGTGCCAGCAGGGACATGAGGGGGAGCTCCTACAATGAGCAGTTCTTC
TRBJ1-5	TRBD1	TRBV4-2	.	CASSHGTANQPQHF	TGTGCCAGCAGCCACGGGACAGCTAATCAGCCCCAGCATTTT
TRBJ2-3	TRBD1	TRBV2	.	CASSDISWGQTSTDTQYF	TGTGCCAGCAGTGATATTAGCTGGGGACAGACTAGCACAGATACGCAGTATTTT
TRBJ2-1	.	TRBV5-1	.	CASSPKIGGTYNEQFF	TGCGCCAGCAGCCCTAAAATTGGGGGAACCTACAATGAGCAGTTCTTC
TRBJ1-3	.	TRBV9	.	CASSVEAFSGNTIYF	TGTGCCAGCAGCGTAGAGGCCTTCTCTGGAAACACCATATATTTT
TRBJ1-1	.	TRBV21-1	few	CASSPRQGSVTEAFF	TGTGCCAGCAGCCCCAGACAGGGATCCGTCACTGAAGCTTTCTTT
TRBJ1-2	TRBD1	TRBV7-9	.	CASSPRVDRVNYGYTF	TGTGCCAGCAGCCCTAGGGTGGACAGGGTTAACTATGGCTACACCTTC
TRBJ2-1	TRBD2	TRBV5-1	.	CASSLAGLAGGHEQFF	TGCGCCAGCAGCTTGGCGGGACTAGCGGGAGGCCATGAGCAGTTCTTC
TRBJ2-3	TRBD2	TRBV5-1	.	CASSLVGTSLPDTQYF	TGCGCCAGCAGCTTAGTCGGGACTAGTCTCCCAGATACGCAGTATTTT
TRBJ1-1	.	TRBV6-5	.	CASSYRAGHRNTEAFF	TGTGCCAGCAGTTATCGAGCGGGACATAGGAACACTGAAGCTTTCTTT
TRBJ1-1	.	TRBV5-1	.	CASRSSRAGNTEAFF	TGCGCCAGCAGATCTAGCAGGGCGGGAAACACTGAAGCTTTCTTT
TRBJ1-1	TRBD1	TRBV6-5	.	CASSYRGQGTTEAFF	TGTGCCAGCAGTTACAGGGGACAGGGGACCACTGAAGCTTTCTTT
TRBJ2-4	.	TRBV2	few	CASSEEVPSVQYF	TGTGCCAGCAGTGAGGAGGTCCCGTCGGTTCAGTACTTC
TRBJ1-5	.	TRBV20-1	.	CSDNQPQHF	TGCAGTGATAATCAGCCCCAGCATTTT
TRBJ2-3	.	TRBV28	.	CASSPWTEITDTQYF	TGTGCCAGCAGTCCTTGGACTGAGATCACAGATACGCAGTATTTT
TRBJ2-7	TRBD2	TRBV5-5	.	CASSLAVGLAGGESYEQYF	TGTGCCAGCAGCTTGGCCGTGGGACTAGCGGGGGGGGAGTCCTACGAGCAGTACTTC
TRBJ1-3	.	TRBV3-1/TRBV3-2	.	CASSQVGGWFSGNTIYF	TGTGCCAGCAGCCAAGTGGGGGGGTGGTTCTCTGGAAACACCATATATTTT
TRBJ2-7	.	TRBV19	once	CASMSPGLTYEQYF	TGTGCCAGTATGAGTCCGGGGCTAACCTACGAGCAGTACTTC
TRBJ1-2	TRBD1	TRBV5-4	.	CASGQGASYGYTF	TGTGCCAGCGGGCAGGGGGCAAGTTATGGCTACACCTTC
TRBJ2-1	.	TRBV3-1/TRBV3-2	.	CASSQLRGHNEQFF	TGTGCCAGCAGCCAATTGCGGGGGCACAATGAGCAGTTCTTC
TRBJ1-2	.	TRBV29-1	.	CSVELGSMHGYTF	TGCAGCGTTGAACTGGGGAGCATGCATGGCTACACCTTC
TRBJ2-5	.	TRBV21-1	.	CASSEAGQAALEVGETQYF	TGTGCCAGCAGCGAGGCGGGACAGGCCGCGCTCGAGGTCGGGGAGACCCAGTACTTC
TRBJ2-7	.	TRBV2	.	CASHPGVDEQYF	TGTGCCAGCCACCCAGGTGTGGACGAGCAGTACTTC